The 31 T cell receptor beta chains below all came from one sample that was sequenced in a study of technical replicates of blood from several donors. Produced via immunoSEQ multiplex PCR; TCRdb's table is partial and in-frame only. The top ten clones hold approximately 0.15% of a sample with approximately 84,000 clones, more than 95% of them seen once. Sequencing input: T cells isolated from PBMCs. The receptors here all came from a human donor in good health.

The chain couples TRBV10-3 to TRBJ2-5; 7 nucleotides align to TRBD2. With V trimmed by 4 bases and J by 4 bases, 9 bases remained unmatched. Per the germline V gene, CDR1 is ENHRY and CDR2 is SYGVKD. The CDR3 is made up of 15 amino acids. The CDR3 is CAISVGGGGTETQYF. CDR3 nucleotides: TGTGCCATCAGTGTTGGCGGGGGAGGGACAGAGACCCAGTACTTC.

V is TRBV5-4 and J is TRBJ1-1; tentative D call: TRBD1 (6 bases). V lost 6 bases and J 3 bases, leaving 18 bases between the germline ends. Germline assignment: CDR1 SGHNT and CDR2 YYREEE (reference sequence). The CDR3 contains 15 residues. CDR3 coding DNA: TGTGCCAGCAAGGCGTACAAGGGGGGGGACACTGAAGCTTTCTTT. As protein: CASKAYKGGDTEAFF.

This chain joins TRBV28 and TRBJ1-5, with unresolved D. Looked up from germline, CDR1 is MDHEN and CDR2 is SYDVKM. The CDR3 extends over 16 amino acids. Trimming shortened V by 3 bases and J by 5 bases, and 17 bases separated the two germline ends. The CDR3 loop reads CASSLAQPLSDQPQHF. CDR3 coding DNA: TGTGCCAGCAGTTTGGCCCAACCCTTGAGCGATCAGCCCCAGCATTTT.

The rearrangement joins TRBV25-1 to TRBJ1-2; 11 positions match TRBD1. The germline V gene has CDR1 MGHDK and CDR2 SYGVNS. The V segment lost 4 bases and the J segment 4 bases; nucleotides outside the gene matches: 8. CDR3 length: 16 residues. The CDR3 reads CASSVPGTGGGYGYTF. In DNA form, the CDR3 reads TGTGCCAGCAGTGTGCCCGGGACAGGGGGAGGCTATGGCTACACCTTC.

This chain links TRBV6-6 with TRBJ2-7, with D possibly being TRBD2 (6 bases). Between the trimmed V and J ends, which lost 0 bases and 4 bases, there was a span of 16 bases. The CDR3 runs 16 residues. Germline assignment: CDR1 MNHNY and CDR2 SVGAGI (reference sequence). CDR3 protein: CASSYSIRSGSYEQYF. As DNA, the CDR3 is TGTGCCAGCAGTTACTCGATTCGTAGCGGATCGTACGAGCAGTACTTC.

As concerns this clone: At one boundary the junction diverges from the germline segment, which might be a read error. The chain employs TRBV6-1 and TRBJ2-1, with 9 bases matching TRBD1. Germline V gene sequence: CDR1 MNHNS, CDR2 SASEGT. The CDR3 sequence is 15 residues long. The CDR3 nucleotides read TGTGCCAGCAGTCGGGACAGGGACACCTATAATGAGCAGTTCTTC. Protein: CASSRDRDTYNEQFF.

The chain recombines TRBV6-5 with TRBJ1-2; D possibly corresponds to TRBD1 (6 bases). The CDR3 is made up of 15 amino acids. Per germline, CDR1 MNHEY and CDR2 SVGAGI. The V and J ends lost 10 bases and 4 bases respectively, with 22 bases between them. The CDR3 loop is CATGGGSTGSYGYTF. CDR3 nucleotides: TGTGCCACCGGGGGGGGGAGTACAGGGTCCTATGGCTACACCTTC.

The chain links TRBV21-1 to TRBJ1-2; the tabulated D call, TRBD1, remains unverified against the DNA. TRBV21-1 is a known pseudogene. The CDR3 length is 15 residues. CDR3 nucleotides: TGTGCCAGCAGCAAAACCTGGACAGGGCGGGACGGCTACACCTTC. This sequence encodes CASSKTWTGRDGYTF.

CDR3 amino acids: CASGDRFIYTF. Written as DNA, the CDR3 is TGTGCCAGCGGGGACAGGTTTATCTACACCTTC. The V call is TRBV27, the J call TRBJ1-2; 8 nucleotides line up with TRBD1. This CDR3 comprises 11 residues. V shed 8 bases and J 10 bases; nucleotides not matched to a gene: 6. Germline V gene lookup returns CDR1 MNHEY and CDR2 SMNVEV (reference sequence).

The chain couples TRBV19 to TRBJ2-7, with 8 bases lining up with TRBD1. With V trimmed by 5 bases and J by 2 bases, 8 bases remained unmatched. The CDR3 has 15 amino acids. CDR1 is LNHDA, CDR2 SQIVND, per germline (reference sequence). In nucleotides, the CDR3 is TGTGCCAGTAGTCCGTGGACAGGGAGCACCTACGAGCAGTACTTC. This gives the protein CASSPWTGSTYEQYF.

The chain employs TRBV7-9 and TRBJ1-1, with unresolved D. Germline CDR1 SEHNR, CDR2 FQNEAQ (reference sequence). CDR3 size: 10 residues. V was cut by 2 bases and J by 12 bases, with 7 bases left in between. The CDR3 bases are TGTGCCAGCAGCTTAATCGAGACTTTCTTT. Its protein product is CASSLIETFF. The full variable domain, its missing parts supplied by reference TRBV7-9 and TRBJ1-1, is DTGVSQNPRHKITKRGQNVTFRCDPISEHNRLYWYRQTLGQGPEFLTYFQNEAQLEKSRLLSDRFSAERPKGSFSTLEIQRTEQGDSAMYLCASSLIETFFGQGTRLTVV.

V gene TRBV19 combines with J gene TRBJ1-2; 7 positions match TRBD1. The CDR3 covers 13 residues. J lost 12 bases, V lost 2 bases, and 9 bases had no gene match. Germline CDR1 LNHDA, CDR2 SQIVND (reference sequence). This chain's CDR3 is CASSIQDRKTHTF. In DNA, the CDR3 is TGTGCCAGTAGTATACAGGACAGGAAGACCCACACCTTC.

This clone has only a few counts. The gene calls are TRBV12-5 and TRBJ2-3, with 10 bases that match TRBD1. Looked up from germline, CDR1 is LGHNT and CDR2 is FRNRAP. V gave up 5 bases and J gave up 5 bases; unmatched junction bases: 4. CDR3 length: 14 residues. The CDR3 is CASGPGQGGDTQYF. CDR3 DNA: TGTGCTAGTGGTCCCGGACAGGGGGGAGATACGCAGTATTTT.

The rearrangement links TRBV9 to TRBJ1-5, with TRBD1 matching over 8 bases. The ends lost 0 bases at V and 4 bases at J; junction bases unmatched: 6. The CDR3 extends over 16 amino acids. The germline CDR1 and CDR2 sequences are SGDLS and YYNGEE. CDR3 protein: CASSVEAGGLNQPQHF. As DNA, the CDR3 is TGTGCCAGCAGCGTAGAGGCAGGGGGCTTGAATCAGCCCCAGCATTTT.

The chain couples TRBV5-1 to TRBJ2-3; 8 bases map to TRBD2. The trim removed 2 bases at V and 6 bases at J, leaving 5 bases unmatched. This CDR3 has 14 residues. Germline V gives CDR1 SGHRS, CDR2 YFSETQ. CDR3 amino acids: CASSFPGGQDTQYF. The CDR3 DNA sequence: TGCGCCAGCAGCTTCCCGGGGGGGCAGGATACGCAGTATTTT.

The chain uses TRBV5-6 and TRBJ2-1; tentatively, D is TRBD2 (5 bases). With 0 bases removed from V and 6 bases from J, the gap between germline ends came to 10 bases. The CDR3 extends over 14 amino acids. Looked up from germline, CDR1 is SGHDT and CDR2 is YYEEEE. The CDR3 bases are TGTGCCAGCAGCTTGGGGGGAGACCTCAATGAGCAGTTCTTC. It codes for CASSLGGDLNEQFF.

The CDR3 DNA is TGTGCCAGCAGTGAAAGACACGGTAACACTGAAGCTTTCTTT. It specifies CASSERHGNTEAFF. V and J are TRBV6-1 and TRBJ1-1; D gene ambiguous. Germline V gene lookup returns CDR1 MNHNS and CDR2 SASEGT. The CDR3 runs 14 residues. The V and J ends lost 2 bases and 2 bases respectively, with 9 bases between them.

The chain links TRBV18 to TRBJ1-6, with D unresolved. The length of the CDR3 is 12 residues. Trimming stripped 6 bases from V and 10 bases from J, with 10 bases between. Germline V lookup: CDR1 KGHSH, CDR2 LQKENI. CDR3 in amino acids: CASSRMESPLHF. CDR3 DNA sequence: TGTGCCAGCTCGCGGATGGAGTCACCCCTCCACTTT. The full variable domain, rest sourced from reference TRBV18 and TRBJ1-6, is NAGVMQNPRHLVRRRGQEARLRCSPMKGHSHVYWYRQLPEEGLKFMVYLQKENIIDESGMPKERFSAEFPKEGPSILRIQQVVRGDSAAYFCASSRMESPLHFGNGTRLTVT.

The chain has TRBV15 and TRBJ2-2, with D possibly TRBD1 on 5 matching bases. The CDR3 extends over 18 amino acids. Trimming pared 0 bases from V and 0 bases from J, leaving 14 bases between. Germline lookup yields CDR1 LNHNV and CDR2 YYDKDF (reference sequence). The DNA of the CDR3 is TGTGCCACCAGCAGAGAGGGGCTTCCGTTCGCGAACACCGGGGAGCTGTTTTTT. Amino acids: CATSREGLPFANTGELFF.

The chain couples TRBV4-1 to TRBJ2-3; D is perhaps TRBD1 (7 bases). CDR3 length: 16 amino acids. From germline, CDR1 is MGHRA and CDR2 YSYEKL. Trimming removed 6 bases from V and 0 bases from J, with 16 bases in between. Written as DNA, the CDR3 is TGCGCCAGCAGGCCAAAGGAGGGGGCTAGCACAGATACGCAGTATTTT. This sequence encodes CASRPKEGASTDTQYF.

The chain uses TRBV29-1 and TRBJ2-7; 8 nucleotides agree with TRBD1. CDR1 is SQVTM and CDR2 is ANQGSEA in the germline V gene. V was clipped by 7 bases and J by 2 bases; unmatched bases: 7. This CDR3 contains 13 residues. CDR3 amino acids: CSAVDRAAYEQYF. The CDR3 region has the DNA TGCAGCGCTGTGGACAGGGCCGCCTACGAGCAGTACTTC.

The V and J genes are TRBV7-6 and TRBJ1-2; no clear D gene. V was pared by 5 bases and J by 4 bases, with 14 bases between. Germline-derived CDR1 and CDR2 are SGHVS and FNYEAQ. This CDR3 region has 14 residues. CDR3 nucleotide sequence: TGTGCCAGCAGCCCAACTAGGACCATCTATGGCTACACCTTC. Translating it yields CASSPTRTIYGYTF.

The rearrangement uses TRBV5-4 and TRBJ1-2, with 9 bases fitting TRBD1. Trimming cost V 1 base and J 8 bases; bases outside gene matches: 9. Germline CDR1 SGHNT, CDR2 YYREEE (reference sequence). CDR3 size: 15 residues. This CDR3 reads CASSLWDRAGEGYTF. Written as DNA, the CDR3 is TGTGCCAGCAGCTTGTGGGACAGGGCTGGGGAAGGCTACACCTTC.

This clone was picked up a small number of times. This chain connects TRBV7-9 to TRBJ1-2; 7 nucleotides line up with TRBD1. Germline V CDR1 and CDR2: SEHNR, FQNEAQ (reference sequence). J lost 4 bases, V lost 4 bases, and 3 bases had no gene match. The CDR3 runs 13 residues. The chain's CDR3 is CASSSGQVYGYTF. The CDR3 DNA is TGTGCCAGCAGCTCTGGACAGGTCTATGGCTACACCTTC.

The V and J genes are TRBV5-1 and TRBJ2-7; a possible D gene is TRBD1 (5 bases). V lost 4 bases, J lost 6 bases, and 17 bases lay in between. The CDR3 runs to 14 residues. From germline, CDR1 is SGHRS and CDR2 YFSETQ. The CDR3, as DNA: TGCGCCAGCAGCACGGGCCCCTACCAGGGCGAGCAGTACTTC. It specifies CASSTGPYQGEQYF.

The chain recombines TRBV5-1 with TRBJ2-7; D is perhaps TRBD2 (5 bases). Germline-derived CDR1 and CDR2 are SGHRS and YFSETQ. Trimming left V 4 bases short and J 0 bases short, with 8 bases between. This CDR3 region has 13 residues. CDR3 region: CASSPGSSYEQYF. Here the CDR3 DNA reads TGCGCCAGCAGCCCGGGGAGCTCCTACGAGCAGTACTTC. The full variable domain, its missing parts supplied by reference TRBV5-1 and TRBJ2-7, is KAGVTQTPRYLIKTRGQQVTLSCSPISGHRSVSWYQQTPGQGLQFLFEYFSETQRNKGNFPGRFSGRQFSNSRSEMNVSTLELGDSALYLCASSPGSSYEQYFGPGTRLTVT.

The rearrangement links TRBV10-3 to TRBJ1-1; the match to TRBD1 covers 7 bases. The germline gives CDR1 ENHRY, CDR2 SYGVKD. The V segment lost 4 bases and the J segment 3 bases; nucleotides outside the gene matches: 5. CDR3 length: 14 residues. The CDR3 DNA reads as TGTGCCATCAGTGGCGGGACAGCCTACACTGAAGCTTTCTTT. Residues: CAISGGTAYTEAFF.

This chain connects TRBV7-2 to TRBJ1-1; perhaps TRBD1 as D (6 bases). This CDR3 is built from 16 residues. Trimming took 7 bases from V and 2 from J, leaving 20 bases between them. From germline, CDR1 is SGHTA and CDR2 FQGNSA. The CDR3 protein is CASTPRGAGINTEAFF. The DNA of the CDR3 is TGTGCCAGCACCCCCAGGGGCGCAGGGATCAACACTGAAGCTTTCTTT. Using reference TRBV7-2 and TRBJ1-1 for the parts outside the CDR3, the full variable domain is GAGVSQSPSNKVTEKGKDVELRCDPISGHTALYWYRQSLGQGLEFLIYFQGNSAPDKSGLPSDRFSAERTGGSVSTLTIQRTQQEDSAVYLCASTPRGAGINTEAFFGQGTRLTVV.

The gene calls are TRBV5-1 and TRBJ2-1; D not resolved. V lost 0 bases and J 0 bases, leaving 4 bases between the germline ends. The CDR3 consists of 14 residues. The germline CDR1 and CDR2 sequences are SGHRS and YFSETQ. CDR3: CASSLDYSYNEQFF. In nucleotides, the CDR3 is TGCGCCAGCAGCTTGGACTACTCCTACAATGAGCAGTTCTTC.

The J gene is TRBJ2-2, the V gene TRBV5-6; possibly TRBD2 for D (5 bases). The CDR3 runs 15 residues. Germline V gene sequence: CDR1 SGHDT, CDR2 YYEEEE. Trimming shortened V by 7 bases and J by 2 bases, and 15 bases separated the two germline ends. CDR3 residues: CASRRRRINTGELFF. In DNA form, the CDR3 reads TGTGCCAGCCGCCGTCGGAGGATTAACACCGGGGAGCTGTTTTTT.

The rearrangement joins TRBV6-1 to TRBJ2-1, with a weak D call TRBD2 (5 bases). V lost 3 bases and J 8 bases, leaving 11 bases between the germline ends. Germline CDR1 and CDR2: MNHNS and SASEGT. This CDR3 region has 13 residues. The CDR3 reads CASSDFGKHEQFF. As DNA, the CDR3 is TGTGCCAGCAGTGATTTCGGGAAGCATGAGCAGTTCTTC.